The 13 T cell receptor beta chains listed next were all sequenced from one sample in a study of blood T cells in healthy people across ages. A second roughly 7 to 12 cycle PCR used barcoded and J-beta primers. In TCRdb, the 5' RACE reads were re-called with MiXCR into one record per CDR3 protein. Here the sample spans 1.8 million or so distinct CDR3 sequences, about 39% being singletons. The sample comprised blood. These receptor sequences come from a human donor in good health.

This clonotype has only a few counts. The chain recombines TRBV10-3 with TRBJ2-1, with 7 bases matching TRBD1. Germline assignment: CDR1 ENHRY and CDR2 SYGVKD. J lost 3 bases, V lost 7 bases, and 6 bases had no gene match. This CDR3 region has 14 residues. The CDR3 loop reads CAITSGGNYNEQFF. CDR3 coding DNA: TGTGCCATCACCTCAGGGGGAAACTACAATGAGCAGTTCTTC.

This clonotype was observed a few times. The CDR3: CASSQQGAPYQPQHF. CDR3 bases: TGTGCCAGCAGTCAACAGGGGGCGCCTTACCAGCCCCAGCATTTT. V gene TRBV3-1 combines with J gene TRBJ1-5; 9 nucleotides agree with TRBD1. Germline-derived CDR1 and CDR2 are LGHDT and YNNKEL (reference sequence). The trim removed 6 bases at V and 7 bases at J, leaving 10 bases unmatched. The CDR3 contains 15 residues.

J is TRBJ2-2 and V is TRBV27; TRBD2 is a possible D gene (7 bases). V lost 4 bases and J lost 4, with 16 bases in between. Per the germline V gene, CDR1 is MNHEY and CDR2 is SMNVEV (reference sequence). The CDR3 length is 16 residues. CDR3 sequence: CASSSPRGAVTGELFF. The CDR3 DNA sequence: TGTGCCAGCAGTTCCCCCCGGGGGGCGGTCACCGGGGAGCTGTTTTTT.

This rearrangement joins TRBV12-3 or TRBV12-4 to TRBJ2-1; D might be TRBD1 or TRBD2, each matching 6 bases. Trimming removed 8 bases at V and 0 bases at J, with 14 bases between. This CDR3 comprises 15 residues. The CDR3 reads CASQGGGSSYNEQFF. CDR3 nucleotides: TGTGCCAGCCAAGGAGGGGGAAGCTCCTACAATGAGCAGTTCTTC.

The CDR3 bases are TGTGCCAGCAGCCAAACCGGGACTAGCGGCTCGGCGGCCTCCTACAATGAGCAGTTCTTC. This codes for CASSQTGTSGSAASYNEQFF. This sequence joins TRBV7-9 and TRBJ2-1; TRBD2 aligns across 11 bases. Germline CDR1 SEHNR, CDR2 FQNEAQ (reference sequence). Losses at the gene ends were 5 bases for V and 0 bases for J; bases not matched to a gene: 15. The CDR3 contains 20 residues.

This clonotype has just a few counts. At one end the junction does not follow the germline gene, possibly because of a read error. This chain links TRBV15 with TRBJ2-7; D might be TRBD2 (5 bases). The CDR3 runs 14 residues. Germline V CDR1 and CDR2: LNHNV, YYDKDF (reference sequence). This CDR3 is CATSGDVGDYEQYF. For the CDR3, the DNA is TGTGCCACCAGCGGAGACGTGGGAGACTACGAGCAGTACTTC.

This clonotype has only a few counts. The rearrangement joins TRBV4-2 to TRBJ1-1; no definite D call. Germline V gene data show CDR1 as LGHNA and CDR2 as YNFKEQ. This CDR3 has 20 residues. V lost 2 bases to trimming and J lost 2 bases, with 27 bases between them. CDR3 nucleotide sequence: TGTGCCAGCAGCCAATATTCGCCGGACGTCTCCAATACACCAAACACTGAAGCTTTCTTT. Protein product: CASSQYSPDVSNTPNTEAFF.

In this sample, this clonotype turned up many times. V gene TRBV27 combines with J gene TRBJ2-5, with 7 bases fitting TRBD2. V lost 5 bases, J lost 5 bases, and 8 bases stayed unmatched. The germline CDR1 and CDR2 sequences are MNHEY and SMNVEV (reference sequence). The CDR3 covers 14 residues. CDR3 DNA sequence: TGTGCCAGCAGTCAGCGGAGGGGAGGGGAGACCCAGTACTTC. As protein: CASSQRRGGETQYF.

The J gene is TRBJ2-2, the V gene TRBV20-1; 11 bases line up with TRBD2. The CDR3 consists of 16 residues. The V and J ends lost 2 bases and 3 bases, in that order; junction bases with no gene match: 5. CDR1 is DFQATT and CDR2 is SNEGSKA in the germline V gene (reference sequence). CDR3: CSARSLAGGDTGELFF. Written as DNA, the CDR3 is TGCAGTGCTAGAAGCCTAGCGGGGGGTGACACCGGGGAGCTGTTTTTT.

The J gene is TRBJ1-2, the V gene TRBV27; D gene ambiguous. The germline V gene has CDR1 MNHEY and CDR2 SMNVEV (reference sequence). The CDR3 has 14 residues. Between the trimmed V and J ends, which lost 2 bases and 3 bases, there was a span of 10 bases. The CDR3 region has the DNA TGTGCCAGCAGTTTAGAGAGGGAACACTATGGCTACACCTTC. This codes for CASSLEREHYGYTF.

The rearrangement links TRBV7-2 to TRBJ1-4; 7 bases agree with TRBD1. Germline V gene lookup returns CDR1 SGHTA and CDR2 FQGNSA. V dropped 3 bases and J dropped 1; count of bases not matched to a gene: 14. This CDR3 contains 19 residues. The CDR3, as DNA: TGTGCCAGCAGCTTTTTTAAGGGGGCAAATTCTCGAACTAATGAAAAACTGTTTTTT. It encodes CASSFFKGANSRTNEKLFF.

This chain links TRBV6-6 with TRBJ2-5; TRBD2 matches 9 bases. Germline V gene sequence: CDR1 MNHNY, CDR2 SVGAGI (reference sequence). This CDR3 region has 15 residues. V was pared by 5 bases and J by 4 bases, with 8 bases of the junction left unmatched. CDR3 in DNA: TGTGCCAGCAGTAAACGGACTAGCGAGTCAGAGACCCAGTACTTC. Amino acid sequence: CASSKRTSESETQYF.

This chain links TRBV29-1 with TRBJ2-3, with 9 bases aligning to TRBD2. This CDR3 has 15 amino acids. The J segment lost 1 base and the V segment lost 3 bases, leaving 5 bases of the junction unmatched. Looked up from germline, CDR1 is SQVTM and CDR2 is ANQGSEA. CDR3 loop: CSVETSGRGTDTQYF. For the CDR3, the DNA is TGCAGCGTTGAGACTAGCGGTCGGGGCACAGATACGCAGTATTTT.